A selection of T cell receptor beta chains follows, all from one sample in a study of shared clonotypes between healthy human individuals. Some clones are missing from TCRdb's copy, which holds only in-frame ones; the method was immunoSEQ multiplex PCR. The sample carries about 580,000 clones, 98% recorded once. What was sequenced was naive CD8+ T cells sorted from blood. All receptors derive from a man aged 25 to 45 in good health. CDR3s include the opening cysteine and the closing phenylalanine or tryptophan. A D gene is named only where the DNA matches it firmly. Size is omitted from some rows. Given values are once, few, many or a class for expanded clones.

clone size,V gene,J gene,D gene,CDR3 protein,CDR3 DNA
NA,TRBV2,TRBJ2-3,NA,CASSEAGASTDTQYF,TGTGCCAGCAGTGAAGCAGGGGCTAGCACAGATACGCAGTATTTT
NA,TRBV6-1,TRBJ1-2,NA,CASSEFSRAYGYTF,TGTGCCAGCAGTGAGTTTTCGCGGGCCTATGGCTACACCTTC
NA,TRBV9,TRBJ1-2,NA,CASSPWGTNGYTF,TGTGCCAGCAGCCCTTGGGGGACAAATGGCTACACCTTC
NA,TRBV9,TRBJ2-7,TRBD2,CASSNRDYSYEQYF,TGTGCCAGCAGCAACCGGGACTACTCCTACGAGCAGTACTTC
NA,TRBV6-5,TRBJ1-2,NA,CASIDSVFGYTF,TGTGCCAGCATCGACAGTGTATTTGGCTACACCTTC
NA,TRBV6-6,TRBJ2-1,TRBD1,CASRQDRVEQFF,TGTGCCAGCAGACAAGACAGGGTCGAGCAGTTCTTC
once,TRBV21-1,TRBJ2-1,NA,CASSKEGYNEQFF,TGTGCCAGCAGCAAAGAGGGCTACAATGAGCAGTTCTTC
NA,TRBV7-8,TRBJ2-1,TRBD1,CASSLSIPGQGPYNEQFF,TGTGCCAGCAGCTTAAGTATTCCGGGACAGGGCCCCTACAATGAGCAGTTCTTC
NA,TRBV29-1,TRBJ2-1,NA,CSVSGPRDSYNEQFF,TGCAGCGTTTCAGGCCCGCGGGACTCCTACAATGAGCAGTTCTTC
NA,TRBV27,TRBJ2-7,TRBD2,CASSSVLASGNYEQYF,TGTGCCAGCAGTTCAGTGCTTGCTAGCGGGAACTACGAGCAGTACTTC
NA,TRBV19,TRBJ1-1,NA,CASSIELGAGTEAFF,TGTGCCAGTAGTATAGAATTGGGGGCCGGCACTGAAGCTTTCTTT
NA,TRBV29-1,TRBJ1-2,TRBD1,CSVRGQNYYGYTF,TGCAGCGTTCGGGGACAGAACTACTATGGCTACACCTTC
NA,TRBV27,TRBJ2-7,TRBD1,CASSYTTGYEQYF,TGTGCCAGCAGCTACACGACAGGGTACGAGCAGTACTTC
few,TRBV27,TRBJ1-5,NA,CASRGQYNQPQHF,TGTGCCAGCAGAGGACAGTACAATCAGCCCCAGCATTTT
NA,TRBV15,TRBJ1-4,NA,CATSRDLSARGFDEKLFF,TGTGCCACCAGCAGAGATTTGAGCGCGCGTGGGTTCGATGAAAAACTGTTTTTT
NA,TRBV5-1,TRBJ2-7,TRBD2,CASSSAPSGISYEQYF,TGCGCCAGCAGCTCAGCCCCTAGCGGGATCTCCTACGAGCAGTACTTC
NA,TRBV19,TRBJ1-2,NA,CASSSDRRGYTF,TGTGCCAGTAGTAGTGACCGCCGTGGCTACACCTTC
NA,TRBV5-1,TRBJ1-5,NA,CASSLTAGSNQPQHF,TGCGCCAGCAGCTTGACGGCGGGTAGCAATCAGCCCCAGCATTTT